At least ten counts were recorded for the clone carrying this T cell receptor beta chain. The antigen is unknown. The read falls 3 residues short of the CDR3 end, and the missing part is taken from the germline J gene. The method was immunoSEQ multiplex PCR; TCRdb's version includes in-frame clones alone and lacks a portion of them. Listed for the sample are around 39,000 clones, none seen a single time. With V trimmed by 4 bases and J by 3 bases, 14 bases remained unmatched. Germline assignment: CDR1 MNHEY and CDR2 SVGEGT. There are 17 residues in the CDR3. These data originate in a study of T cell clonality in common variable immunodeficiency. Findings of the study overall: CVID subjects shared fewer TCRbeta clones than healthy controls did.

This chain links TRBV6-2 or TRBV6-3 with TRBJ2-5; 7 bases line up with TRBD2. The sequence came from a person between 18 and 75 years old in good health. What was sequenced was peripheral blood mononuclear cells. The CDR3: CASSSLRQRGAKETQYF. CDR3 bases read: TGTGCCAGCAGTTCACTTAGACAGCGGGGAGCTAAAGAGACC.